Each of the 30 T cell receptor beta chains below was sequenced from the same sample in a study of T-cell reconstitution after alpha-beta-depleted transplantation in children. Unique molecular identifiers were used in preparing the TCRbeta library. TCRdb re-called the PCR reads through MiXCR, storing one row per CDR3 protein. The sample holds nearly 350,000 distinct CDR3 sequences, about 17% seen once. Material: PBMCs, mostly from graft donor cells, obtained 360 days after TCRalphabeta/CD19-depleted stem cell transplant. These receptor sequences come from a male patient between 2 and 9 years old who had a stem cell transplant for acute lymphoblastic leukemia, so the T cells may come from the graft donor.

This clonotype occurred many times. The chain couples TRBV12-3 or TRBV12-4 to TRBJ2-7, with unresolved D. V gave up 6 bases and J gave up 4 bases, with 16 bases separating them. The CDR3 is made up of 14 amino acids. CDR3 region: CASSTMGPTYEQYF. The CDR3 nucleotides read TGTGCCAGCAGCACGATGGGTCCTACGTACGAGCAGTACTTC.

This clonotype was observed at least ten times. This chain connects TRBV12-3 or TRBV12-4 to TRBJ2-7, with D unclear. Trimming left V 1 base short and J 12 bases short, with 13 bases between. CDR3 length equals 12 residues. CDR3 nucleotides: TGTGCCAGCAGTTTAGGGTCCCTGGGTCCGTACTTC. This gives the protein CASSLGSLGPYF.

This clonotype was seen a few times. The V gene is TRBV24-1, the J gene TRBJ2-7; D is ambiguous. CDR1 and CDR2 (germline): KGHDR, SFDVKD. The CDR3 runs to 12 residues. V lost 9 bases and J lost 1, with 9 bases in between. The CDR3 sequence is CATPRISYEQYF. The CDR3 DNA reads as TGTGCCACCCCCAGGATTTCCTACGAGCAGTACTTC.

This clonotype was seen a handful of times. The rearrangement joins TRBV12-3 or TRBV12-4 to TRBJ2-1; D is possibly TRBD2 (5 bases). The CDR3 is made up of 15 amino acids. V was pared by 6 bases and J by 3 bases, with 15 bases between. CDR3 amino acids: CASRPDAGIYNEQFF. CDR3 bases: TGTGCCAGCAGGCCTGATGCCGGGATCTACAATGAGCAGTTCTTC.

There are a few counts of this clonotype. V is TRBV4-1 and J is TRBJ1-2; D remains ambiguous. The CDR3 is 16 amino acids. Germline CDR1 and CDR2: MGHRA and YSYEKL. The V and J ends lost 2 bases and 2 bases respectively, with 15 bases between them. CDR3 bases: TGCGCCAGCAGCCAATACTGGTGGACGCTGAACTATGGCTACACCTTC. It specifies CASSQYWWTLNYGYTF.

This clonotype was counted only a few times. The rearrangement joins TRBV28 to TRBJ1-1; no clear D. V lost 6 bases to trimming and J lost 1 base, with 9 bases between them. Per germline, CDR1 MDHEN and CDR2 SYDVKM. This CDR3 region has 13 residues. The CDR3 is CASRADANTEAFF. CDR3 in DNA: TGTGCCAGCAGGGCAGATGCGAACACTGAAGCTTTCTTT.

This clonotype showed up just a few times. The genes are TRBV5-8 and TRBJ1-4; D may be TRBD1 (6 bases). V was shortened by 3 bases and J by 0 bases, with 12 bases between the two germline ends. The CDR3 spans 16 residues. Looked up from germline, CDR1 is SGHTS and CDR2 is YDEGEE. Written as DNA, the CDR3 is TGTGCCAGCAGCTGGACAGCCGAAACAACTAATGAAAAACTGTTTTTT. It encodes CASSWTAETTNEKLFF.

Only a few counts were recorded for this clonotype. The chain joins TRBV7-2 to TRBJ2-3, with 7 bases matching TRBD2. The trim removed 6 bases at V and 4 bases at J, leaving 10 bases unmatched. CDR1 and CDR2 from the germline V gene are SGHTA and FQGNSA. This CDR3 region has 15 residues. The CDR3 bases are TGTGCCAGCAGGGGGGAGGGTGCGCGTGCAGATACGCAGTATTTT. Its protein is CASRGEGARADTQYF.

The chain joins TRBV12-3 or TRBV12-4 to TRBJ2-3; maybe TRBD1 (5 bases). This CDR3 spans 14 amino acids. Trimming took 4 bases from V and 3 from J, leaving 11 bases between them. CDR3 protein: CASSWTMGTDTQYF. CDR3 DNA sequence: TGTGCCAGCAGTTGGACAATGGGGACAGATACGCAGTATTTT.

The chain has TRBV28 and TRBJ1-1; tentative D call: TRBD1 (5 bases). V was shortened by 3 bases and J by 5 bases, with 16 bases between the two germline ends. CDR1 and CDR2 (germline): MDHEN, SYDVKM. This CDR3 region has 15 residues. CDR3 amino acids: CASSFFWGRRTEAFF. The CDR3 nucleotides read TGTGCCAGCAGTTTCTTTTGGGGACGACGGACTGAAGCTTTCTTT. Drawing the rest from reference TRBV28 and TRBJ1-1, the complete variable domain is DVKVTQSSRYLVKRTGEKVFLECVQDMDHENMFWYRQDPGLGLRLIYFSYDVKMKEKGDIPEGYSVSREKKERFSLILESASTNQTSMYLCASSFFWGRRTEAFFGQGTRLTVV.

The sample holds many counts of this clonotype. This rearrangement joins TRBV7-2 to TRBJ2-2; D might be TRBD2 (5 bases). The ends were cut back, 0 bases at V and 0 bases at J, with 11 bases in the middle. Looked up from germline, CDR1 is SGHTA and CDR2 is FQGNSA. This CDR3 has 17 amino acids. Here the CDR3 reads CASSLAEAVANTGELFF. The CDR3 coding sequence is TGTGCCAGCAGCTTAGCGGAGGCGGTCGCGAACACCGGGGAGCTGTTTTTT.

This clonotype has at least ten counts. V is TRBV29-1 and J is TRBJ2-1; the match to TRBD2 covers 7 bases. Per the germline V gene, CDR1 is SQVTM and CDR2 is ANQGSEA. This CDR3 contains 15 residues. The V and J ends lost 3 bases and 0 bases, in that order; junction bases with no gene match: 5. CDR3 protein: CSVDDRGGSYNEQFF. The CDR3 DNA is TGCAGCGTTGATGACCGCGGGGGCTCCTACAATGAGCAGTTCTTC.

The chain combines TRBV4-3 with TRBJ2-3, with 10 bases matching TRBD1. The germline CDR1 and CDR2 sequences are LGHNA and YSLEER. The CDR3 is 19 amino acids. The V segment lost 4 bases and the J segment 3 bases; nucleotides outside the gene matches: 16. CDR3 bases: TGCGCCAGCAGCCGTACCTTCCGACAGGGGGCTAGGGGAACAGATACGCAGTATTTT. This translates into CASSRTFRQGARGTDTQYF.

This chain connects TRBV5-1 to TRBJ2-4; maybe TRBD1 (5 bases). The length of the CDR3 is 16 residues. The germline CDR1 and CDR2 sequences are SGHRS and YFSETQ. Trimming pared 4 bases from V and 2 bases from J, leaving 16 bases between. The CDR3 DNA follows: TGCGCCAGCAGCCCGCGTGAAAGGGGCTCCAAAAACATTCAGTACTTC. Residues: CASSPRERGSKNIQYF.

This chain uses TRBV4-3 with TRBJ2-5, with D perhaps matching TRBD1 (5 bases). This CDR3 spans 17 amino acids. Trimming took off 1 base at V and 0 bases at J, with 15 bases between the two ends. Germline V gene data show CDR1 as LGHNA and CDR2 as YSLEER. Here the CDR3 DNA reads TGCGCCAGCAGCCAAGCGGTGGGGCCACCGTACCAAGAGACCCAGTACTTC. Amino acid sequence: CASSQAVGPPYQETQYF.

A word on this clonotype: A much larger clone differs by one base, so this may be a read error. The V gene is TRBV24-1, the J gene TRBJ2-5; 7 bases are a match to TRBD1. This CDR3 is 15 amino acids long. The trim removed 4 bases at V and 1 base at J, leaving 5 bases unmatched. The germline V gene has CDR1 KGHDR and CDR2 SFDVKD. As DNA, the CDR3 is TGTGCCACCAGTGACCCTGACAGGGCCCAAGAGACCCAGTACTTC. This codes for CATSDPDRAQETQYF.

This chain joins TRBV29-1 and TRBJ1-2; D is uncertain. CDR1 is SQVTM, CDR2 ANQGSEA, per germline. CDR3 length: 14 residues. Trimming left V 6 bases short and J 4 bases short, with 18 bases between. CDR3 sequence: CSVILYDGFYGYTF. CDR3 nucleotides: TGCAGCGTGATCCTTTATGACGGATTCTATGGCTACACCTTC.

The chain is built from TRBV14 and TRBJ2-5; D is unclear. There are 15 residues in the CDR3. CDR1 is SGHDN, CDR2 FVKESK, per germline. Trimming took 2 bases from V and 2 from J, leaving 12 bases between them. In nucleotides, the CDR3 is TGTGCCAGCAGCCAATTTCGGTTGGCACAAGAGACCCAGTACTTC. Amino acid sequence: CASSQFRLAQETQYF.

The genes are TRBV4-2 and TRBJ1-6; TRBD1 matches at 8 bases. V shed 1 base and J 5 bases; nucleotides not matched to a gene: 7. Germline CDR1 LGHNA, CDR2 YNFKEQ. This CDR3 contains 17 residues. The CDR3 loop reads CASSQAGRGLDNSPLHF. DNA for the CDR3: TGTGCCAGCAGCCAAGCAGGCAGGGGGCTCGATAATTCACCCCTCCACTTT.

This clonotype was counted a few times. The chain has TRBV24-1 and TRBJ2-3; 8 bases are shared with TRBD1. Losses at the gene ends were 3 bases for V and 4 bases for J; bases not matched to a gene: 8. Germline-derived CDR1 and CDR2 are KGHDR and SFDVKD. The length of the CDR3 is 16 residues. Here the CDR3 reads CATSDPDRGAPDTQYF. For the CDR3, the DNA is TGTGCCACCAGTGATCCCGACAGGGGAGCCCCAGATACGCAGTATTTT.

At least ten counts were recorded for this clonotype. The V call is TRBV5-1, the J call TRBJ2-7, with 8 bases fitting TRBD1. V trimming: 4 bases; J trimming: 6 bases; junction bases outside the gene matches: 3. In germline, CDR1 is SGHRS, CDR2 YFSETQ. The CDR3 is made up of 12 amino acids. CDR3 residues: CASSTGTGEQYF. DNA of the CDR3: TGCGCCAGCAGCACTGGGACAGGCGAGCAGTACTTC.

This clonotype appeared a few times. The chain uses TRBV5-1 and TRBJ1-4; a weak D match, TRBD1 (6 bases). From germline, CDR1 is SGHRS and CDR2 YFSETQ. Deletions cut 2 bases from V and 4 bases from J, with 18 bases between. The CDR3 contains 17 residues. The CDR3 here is CASSFSPTGSYNEKLFF. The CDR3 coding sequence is TGCGCCAGCAGCTTCTCCCCGACAGGTTCTTATAATGAAAAACTGTTTTTT.

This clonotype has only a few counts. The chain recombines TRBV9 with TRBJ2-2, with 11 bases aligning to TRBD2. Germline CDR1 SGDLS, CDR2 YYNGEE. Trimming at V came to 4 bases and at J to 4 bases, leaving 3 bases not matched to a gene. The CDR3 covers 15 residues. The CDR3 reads CASSLAGGPTGELFF. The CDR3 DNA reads TGTGCCAGCAGCCTAGCGGGAGGCCCCACCGGGGAGCTGTTTTTT.

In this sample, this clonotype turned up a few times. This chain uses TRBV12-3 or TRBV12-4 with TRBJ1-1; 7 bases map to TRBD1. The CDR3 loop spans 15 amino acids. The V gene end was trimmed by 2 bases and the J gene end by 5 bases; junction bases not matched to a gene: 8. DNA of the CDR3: TGTGCCAGCAGTTTAATCAGGGGGGATAGGACTGAAGCTTTCTTT. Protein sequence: CASSLIRGDRTEAFF.

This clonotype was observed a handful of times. The CDR3, as DNA: TGTGCCAGCTCACCACCGGGGGAAGGGACCCAGTACTTC. Encoded protein: CASSPPGEGTQYF. The chain is built from TRBV18 and TRBJ2-5; possibly TRBD1 or TRBD2 for D (5 bases each). Germline V lookup: CDR1 KGHSH, CDR2 LQKENI. This CDR3 region has 13 residues. The V gene lost 0 bases and the J gene lost 7 bases, with 9 bases spanning the gap.

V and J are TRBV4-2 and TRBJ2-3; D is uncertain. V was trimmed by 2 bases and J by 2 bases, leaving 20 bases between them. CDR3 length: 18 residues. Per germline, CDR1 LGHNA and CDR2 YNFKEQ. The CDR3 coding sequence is TGTGCCAGCAGCCAATCAGCCCACGTGGGTAGTTTCACAGATACGCAGTATTTT. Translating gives CASSQSAHVGSFTDTQYF.

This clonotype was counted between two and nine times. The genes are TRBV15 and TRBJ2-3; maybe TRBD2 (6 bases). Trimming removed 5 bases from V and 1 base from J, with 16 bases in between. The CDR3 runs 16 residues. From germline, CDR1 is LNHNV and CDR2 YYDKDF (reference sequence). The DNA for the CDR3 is TGTGCCACCAGCGTCGAGCGACTAGAGGGCACAGATACGCAGTATTTT. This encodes CATSVERLEGTDTQYF.

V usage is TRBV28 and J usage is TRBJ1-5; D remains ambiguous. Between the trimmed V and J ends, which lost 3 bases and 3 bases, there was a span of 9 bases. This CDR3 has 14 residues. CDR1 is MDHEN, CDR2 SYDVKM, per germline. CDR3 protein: CASSFGEINQPQHF. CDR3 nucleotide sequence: TGTGCCAGCAGTTTCGGGGAAATCAATCAGCCCCAGCATTTT.

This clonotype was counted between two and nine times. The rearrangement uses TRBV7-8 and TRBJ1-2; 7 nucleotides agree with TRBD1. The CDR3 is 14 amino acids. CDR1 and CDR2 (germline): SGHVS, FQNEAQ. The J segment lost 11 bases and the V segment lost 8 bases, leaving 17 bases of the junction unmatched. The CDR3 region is CASLPEQGGRPYTF. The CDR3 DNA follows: TGTGCCAGCCTCCCGGAGCAGGGGGGTCGACCGTACACCTTC.

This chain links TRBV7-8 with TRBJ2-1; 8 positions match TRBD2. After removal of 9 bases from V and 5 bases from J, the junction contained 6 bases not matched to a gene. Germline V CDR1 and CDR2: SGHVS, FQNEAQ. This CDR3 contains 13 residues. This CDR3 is CARGPGGDNEQFF. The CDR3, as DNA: TGTGCCAGGGGACCCGGGGGGGACAATGAGCAGTTCTTC. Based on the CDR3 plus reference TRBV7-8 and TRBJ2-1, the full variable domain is GAGVSQSPRYKVAKRGQDVALRCDPISGHVSLFWYQQALGQGPEFLTYFQNEAQLDKSGLPSDRFFAERPEGSVSTLKIQRTQQEDSAVYLCARGPGGDNEQFFGPGTRLTVL.